This T cell receptor beta chain was recovered during a study of graft-versus-host responses after intestinal transplantation (dated by TCRdb to the early 2020s). Some background on the complete study: Recipients received multivisceral, liver-intestinal, or isolated intestinal transplants. Anti-thymocyte globulin induction was given to all recipients, followed by maintenance tacrolimus and steroids for two to four years. After intestinal transplantation, graft-versus-host and host-versus-graft alloreactive T cell clones were followed in the graft, circulation and bone marrow using bulk TCR-beta CDR3 sequencing. Alloreactive clones were identified by sequencing pre-transplant mixed lymphocyte reaction products and comparing them with unstimulated pre-transplant donor and recipient T cells. A cohort of 24 intestinal transplant recipients, including one retransplant, was enrolled, and a few patients lacking pretransplant specimens were excluded. A peak of at least 4% donor T cells among recipient peripheral blood mononuclear cells was the definition used for donor T cell macrochimerism. Instead of going to the commercial service, samples from a few later patients were sequenced in-house on an Illumina MiSeq and processed with MiXCR.

The trim is 8 bases for V and 4 bases for J, with a gap of 14 bases between the germline ends. The germline V gene sets CDR1 to MGHDK and CDR2 to SYGVNS. Reading from cysteine to phenylalanine, the CDR3 counts 13 amino acids. The entry retains the CDR3 DNA only, 39 bases that are in frame from base 1. The time point tag for this specimen amounts to: cells obtained before transplantation from donor or recipient. In the mixed lymphocyte reactions, roughly 200,000 CFSE-labeled pre-transplant responders were plated with roughly 200,000 irradiated violet-dye-labeled stimulators and cultured for approximately 6 days. Proliferating CD3+CD4+CFSE-low and CD3+CD8+CFSE-low responder cells were FACS-sorted on a BD Influx sorter after the mixed lymphocyte reaction. The paper as a whole reports these results and caveats: In patients with donor T cell macrochimerism, the allografts had high GvH to HvG T cell clonal ratios. GvH clones turned up in recipient bone marrow, with some appearing earlier in ileal mucosa or blood, a pattern consistent with an intestinal mucosal origin. Conclusions were limited by the relatively low number and heterogeneity of intestinal transplant patients. Early after transplant, declines in HvG clones were associated with peak levels of circulating GvH clones.

The receptor library was made with the immunoSEQ multiplex PCR assay. For most patients, genomic DNA was isolated using the Qiagen DNeasy Blood and Tissue Kit and was shipped frozen to Adaptive Biotechnologies for TCR sequencing. For most patients, high-throughput TCR-beta CDR3 sequencing of genomic DNA was performed by Adaptive Biotechnologies. The paper's data handling went like this. Adaptive's ImmunoSEQ software was the source of the TCR sequencing data for approximately 18 patients, while a few other patients were processed with MiXCR and VDJtools. CD4 versus CD8 sorting errors were corrected by removing sequences found in both subsets at a frequency ratio below 5:1. CDR3 nucleotide sequences shared between donor and recipient were removed because their origin could not be assigned. Alloreactive clones required at least 2-fold expansion over unstimulated cells and minimum CFSE-low frequency of 0.002% (template counts) or 0.001% (read counts). Mappable clones were those detected in sequenced pre-transplant spleen, lymph node, or MLR CFSE-low populations of the donor or recipient. The cumulative frequency of alloreactive clones was calculated as a percentage of all sequences, weighted by copy number. TCRdb took over this immuneACCESS table, retaining in-frame rearrangements with V and J assigned. Such tables are incomplete; in checked studies, under half of the missing clones stem from an unresolved V gene, and the remainder is unexplained. From that table come the V and J calls and clone size; the DNA was used to work out D and trimming. For this sample the table gives roughly 15,000 clones, of which around 40% were detected only once. Jointly, the top ten make up approximately 2.2% of the sample.

A word on this clone: No base-level quality is on record; no much larger clone is a single base apart.

The chain joins TRBV25-1 to TRBJ1-1; TRBD1 is perhaps the D gene, given 5 matching bases. This sequence originates from a human patient who received an intestinal transplant. Sample: alloreactive CD8+ T cells from a mixed lymphocyte reaction culture, taken before intestinal transplant. The cell subset or site label, read with the paper, signifies: CFSE-low proliferating T cells sorted from roughly 6-day pre-transplant mixed lymphocyte reaction (GvH or HvG direction). The CDR3 reads CASRGPRGTEAFF. Read as DNA, the sequence is TGTGCCAGCCGCGGGCCAAGGGGCACTGAAGCTTTCTTT.